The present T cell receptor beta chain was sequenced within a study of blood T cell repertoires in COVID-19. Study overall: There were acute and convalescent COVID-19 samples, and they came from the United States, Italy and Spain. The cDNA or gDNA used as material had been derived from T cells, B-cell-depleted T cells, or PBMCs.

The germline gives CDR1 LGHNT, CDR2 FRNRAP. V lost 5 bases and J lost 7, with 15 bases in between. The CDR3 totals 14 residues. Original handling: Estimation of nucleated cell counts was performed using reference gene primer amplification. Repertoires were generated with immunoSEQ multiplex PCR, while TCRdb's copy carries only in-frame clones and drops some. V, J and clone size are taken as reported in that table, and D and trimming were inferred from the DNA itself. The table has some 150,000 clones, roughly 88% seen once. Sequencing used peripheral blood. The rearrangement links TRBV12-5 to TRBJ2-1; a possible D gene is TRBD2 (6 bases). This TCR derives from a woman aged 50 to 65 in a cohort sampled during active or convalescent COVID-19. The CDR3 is CASGQRVPGNEQFF. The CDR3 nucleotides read TGTGCTAGTGGTCAGCGGGTTCCCGGTAATGAGCAGTTCTTC.